The entry below describes one T cell receptor beta chain. The data were taken from a study of T-cell reconstitution after alpha-beta-depleted transplantation in children. Unique molecular identifiers were built into the TCRbeta library. TCRdb reprocessed the PCR reads with MiXCR, giving one entry per CDR3 protein. The sample gives about 980,000 distinct CDR3 sequences, around 30% of which show up once; 25% to 35% is in the top ten. This clonotype originated in a boy less than two years old who had a stem cell transplant for SCID, so the T cells may come from the graft donor. Source: PBMCs, mostly from graft donor cells, taken 360 days after TCRalphabeta/CD19-depleted stem cell transplant.

The CDR3 nucleotides read TGTGCCAGCAGCTTTGACAGGCGACTAGAGACCCAGTACTTC. Protein sequence: CASSFDRRLETQYF. The chain uses TRBV7-8 and TRBJ2-5, with a tentative D call TRBD1 (6 bases). Trimming removed 3 bases at V and 4 bases at J, with 12 bases between. The CDR3 loop spans 14 amino acids. From germline, CDR1 is SGHVS and CDR2 FQNEAQ.